A single T cell receptor beta chain is shown here with its context. This entry comes from a study of cytomegalovirus exposure and HLA in healthy donors. Between the trimmed V and J ends, which lost 3 bases and 6 bases, there was a span of 10 bases. Germline V gene data show CDR1 as SGHRS and CDR2 as YFSETQ. CDR3 length: 12 amino acids. PCR amplification relied on 60 Vbeta primers (plus 13 Jbeta primers). Repertoires were generated with immunoSEQ multiplex PCR, while TCRdb's copy carries only in-frame clones and drops some. The sample has around 120,000 clones, approximately 72% seen once. J is TRBJ2-7 and V is TRBV5-1; the D gene is possibly TRBD2 (6 bases). The origin of this receptor is a woman aged 50 to 65 in good health and CMV-seropositive. The specimen was PBMCs. CDR3: CASSSGLTEQYF. DNA of the CDR3: TGCGCCAGCAGCTCTGGACTAACCGAGCAGTACTTC.